This T cell receptor (beta chain) was recovered during a study of T cell clonality in common variable immunodeficiency. The data were produced by immunoSEQ multiplex PCR, yet TCRdb's version contains in-frame clones alone and is incomplete. The specimen has approximately 37,000 clones, none found just once. Germline CDR1 SGHRS, CDR2 YFSETQ. Deletions cut 2 bases from V and 0 bases from J, with 4 bases between. The length of the CDR3 is 13 residues. Notes on this clone: Its antigen is undetermined. The read terminates 3 residues ahead of where the CDR3 ends, so the germline J gene completes it.

Study results and caveats: Patient heterogeneity in the CVID cohort limited correlations between repertoire features and clinical complications. CVID subjects shared fewer TCRbeta clones than healthy controls did.

The clonotype comes from a person aged 18 to 70 in good health. Sequencing used peripheral blood mononuclear cells. V is TRBV5-1 and J is TRBJ2-3; D remains ambiguous. The sequenced part of the CDR3 DNA is TGCGCCAGCAGCTTAGGTAGCACAGATACG. Its translation: CASSLGSTDT. The whole CDR3 is CASSLGSTDTQYF. Full variable domain (remainder filled in from reference TRBV5-1 and TRBJ2-3): KAGVTQTPRYLIKTRGQQVTLSCSPISGHRSVSWYQQTPGQGLQFLFEYFSETQRNKGNFPGRFSGRQFSNSRSEMNVSTLELGDSALYLCASSLGSTDTQYFGPGTRLTVL.